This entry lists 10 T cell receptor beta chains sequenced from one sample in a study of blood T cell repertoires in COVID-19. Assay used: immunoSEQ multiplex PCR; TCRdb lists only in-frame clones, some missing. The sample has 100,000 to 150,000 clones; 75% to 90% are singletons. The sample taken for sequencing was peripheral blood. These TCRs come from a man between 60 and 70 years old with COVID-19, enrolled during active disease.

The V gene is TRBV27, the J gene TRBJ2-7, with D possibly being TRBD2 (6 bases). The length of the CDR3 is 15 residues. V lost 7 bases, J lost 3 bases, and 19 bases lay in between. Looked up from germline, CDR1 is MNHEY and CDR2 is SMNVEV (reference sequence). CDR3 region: CASTRTGPGSYEQYF. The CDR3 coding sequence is TGTGCCAGCACGAGGACCGGGCCCGGGAGCTACGAGCAGTACTTC.

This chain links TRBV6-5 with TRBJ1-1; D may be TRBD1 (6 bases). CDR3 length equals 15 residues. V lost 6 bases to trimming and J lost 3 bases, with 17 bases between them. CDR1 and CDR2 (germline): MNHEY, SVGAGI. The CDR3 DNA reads TGTGCCAGCAGGAGAAGGGGGGGGCCGGACACTGAAGCTTTCTTT. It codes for CASRRRGGPDTEAFF.

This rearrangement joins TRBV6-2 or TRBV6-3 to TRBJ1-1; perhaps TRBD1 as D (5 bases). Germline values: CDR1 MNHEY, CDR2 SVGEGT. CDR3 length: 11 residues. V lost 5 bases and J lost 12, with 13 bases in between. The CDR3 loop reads CASSTDRTPFF. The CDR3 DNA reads TGTGCCAGCAGTACGGACCGGACACCTTTCTTT.

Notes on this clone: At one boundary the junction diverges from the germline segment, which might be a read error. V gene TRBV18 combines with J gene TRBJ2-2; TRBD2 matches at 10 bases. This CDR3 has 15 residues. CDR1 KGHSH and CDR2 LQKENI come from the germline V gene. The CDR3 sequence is CATSQGLARFGELFF. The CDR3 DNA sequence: TGTGCCACCTCACAGGGACTAGCGAGGTTCGGGGAGCTGTTTTTT.

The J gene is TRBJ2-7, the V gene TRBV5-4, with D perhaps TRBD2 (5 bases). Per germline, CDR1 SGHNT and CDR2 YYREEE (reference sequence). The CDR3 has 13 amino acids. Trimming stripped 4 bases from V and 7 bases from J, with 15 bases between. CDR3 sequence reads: CASSPATSGEQYF. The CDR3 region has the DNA TGTGCCAGCAGCCCGGCGACTTCGGGGGAGCAGTACTTC.

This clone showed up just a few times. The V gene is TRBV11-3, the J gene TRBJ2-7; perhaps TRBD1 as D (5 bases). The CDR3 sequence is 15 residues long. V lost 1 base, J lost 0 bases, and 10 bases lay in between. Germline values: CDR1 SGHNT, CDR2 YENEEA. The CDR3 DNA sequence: TGTGCCAGCAGCTTAGGAGGACAAAGCTCCTACGAGCAGTACTTC. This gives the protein CASSLGGQSSYEQYF. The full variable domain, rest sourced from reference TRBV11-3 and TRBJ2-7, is EAGVVQSPRYKIIEKKQPVAFWCNPISGHNTLYWYLQNLGQGPELLIRYENEEAVDDSQLPKDRFSAERLKGVDSTLKIQPAELGDSAVYLCASSLGGQSSYEQYFGPGTRLTVT.

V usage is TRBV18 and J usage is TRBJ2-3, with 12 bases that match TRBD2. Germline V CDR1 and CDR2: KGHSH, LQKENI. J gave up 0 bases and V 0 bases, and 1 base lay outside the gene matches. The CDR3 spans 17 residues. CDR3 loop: CASSPPGTSGSTDTQYF. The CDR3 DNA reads TGTGCCAGCTCACCACCCGGGACTAGCGGGAGCACAGATACGCAGTATTTT.

CDR3 region: CAIRGTSGGLYNEQFF. Here the CDR3 DNA reads TGTGCCATCAGGGGGACTAGCGGGGGCCTTTACAATGAGCAGTTCTTC. This chain links TRBV10-3 with TRBJ2-1, with 14 nucleotides matching TRBD2. CDR3 length: 16 amino acids. CDR1 is ENHRY, CDR2 SYGVKD, per germline. The V and J ends lost 6 bases and 4 bases, in that order; junction bases with no gene match: 5.

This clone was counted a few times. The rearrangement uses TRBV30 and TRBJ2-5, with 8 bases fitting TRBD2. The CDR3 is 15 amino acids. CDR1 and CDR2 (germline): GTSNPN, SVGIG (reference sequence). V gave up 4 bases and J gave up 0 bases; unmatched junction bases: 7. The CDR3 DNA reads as TGTGCCTGGACCAACCGAGCGGGGGACCAAGAGACCCAGTACTTC. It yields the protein CAWTNRAGDQETQYF.

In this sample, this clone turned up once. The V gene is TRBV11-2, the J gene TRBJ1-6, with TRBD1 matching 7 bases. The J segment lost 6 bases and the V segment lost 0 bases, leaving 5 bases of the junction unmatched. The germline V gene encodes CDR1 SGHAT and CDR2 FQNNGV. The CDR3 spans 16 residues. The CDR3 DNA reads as TGTGCCAGCAGCTTAGATCTGGACAGGCCTAATTCACCCCTCCACTTT. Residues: CASSLDLDRPNSPLHF.